This T cell receptor beta chain appears in the sequencing data of a study of tumor-infiltrating lymphocytes in localized non-small cell lung cancer (dated by TCRdb to the early 2020s). Describing the broader study: Patients whose samples were collected after neoadjuvant chemotherapy, as well as both smokers and never-smokers and several histologies, were included in the cohort. Resected tumor tissue and uninvolved lung tissue described as non-adjacent to the tumor were contributed by each patient, with both tissues obtained from the same patient. TCR sequencing was one of several integrated assays, alongside flow cytometry, multiplex immunofluorescence, RNA-seq, exome sequencing and proteomics, applied to the same patients. The overall ICON cohort was composed of 150 or so surgical patients with localized non-small cell lung cancer whose tumors were resected. For 55 to 60 patients, immunoSEQ T-cell fraction was compared between paired tumor and uninvolved lung. Beyond this particular receptor, the publication reports: Higher T cell infiltration in tumors than in uninvolved lung tissue was supported by TCRbeta sequencing, consistent with immunofluorescence CD3 counts. Recurrence-free survival showed no association with tumor T-cell fraction from TCR sequencing (p = 0.61). Since assay coverage differed from patient to patient depending on how much tissue was available, TCR sequencing was done for only a subset of the cohort. The TCR-derived T-cell fraction showed no difference between the flow cytometry-defined immunotypes IM1 (good prognosis) and IM2 (poor prognosis). Because different assays used different pieces of the same tissue, intratumor heterogeneity could not be separated from technical variation.

Note on this clone: The antigen this receptor binds is unknown. No base-level quality is on record; no much larger clone is a single base apart.

Enrollment in ICON was initiated in the first half of 2016, and the last patient was enrolled in 2018. From a subcohort of some 76 patients, fresh tumor and matched uninvolved tissue were collected for in-depth immune analyses, including TCR sequencing. TCR sequencing was performed on DNA isolated from bulk tissue, without cell sorting. The immunoSEQ assay used for TCR sequencing gave the T-cell fraction in both tumor and uninvolved lung tissue. The published analysis was carried out like this. To analyze survival, patients were divided into a high T-cell fraction group (upper tertile) and a low T-cell fraction group (lower two tertiles), and the two groups were compared using a log-rank test. A signed-rank test was used to check for differences in T-cell fraction between paired tumor and uninvolved lung. As stored in TCRdb, this immuneACCESS dataset retains in-frame rearrangements with V and J assigned. A fraction of the clones does not appear; measured against another copy, unresolved V genes explain less than half of the discrepancy, and the remainder lacks a known reason. Clonal size and the V and J genes are those of that table, whereas D and trimming came from the DNA. The sample table records roughly 24,000 clones; 50% to 70% of these occur just once. Together, the top ten hold roughly 5.4% of the sample.

Spanning cysteine to phenylalanine, the CDR3 consists of 17 amino acids. CDR3 DNA is the only sequence kept; it has 51 bases, read in frame from the first base. CDR1 and CDR2 are drawn from the germline V gene: SGHRS, YFSETQ. Compared with germline, V lacks 4 bases and J lacks 2 bases; bases without a gene match: 12. This chain joins TRBV5-1 to TRBJ2-7; 10 junctional bases match TRBD1. What was sequenced was lung tumor tissue. This receptor was taken from a human donor with non-small cell lung cancer. The nucleotide sequence reads as follows: TGCGCCAGCAGCCCGGGGTGGGGACAGGGGAAGACCTACGAGCAGTACTTC. This sequence encodes CASSPGWGQGKTYEQYF.